Given below is one T cell receptor beta chain in context. This entry comes from a study of control samples from healthy donors and cancer patients. The V segment lost 0 bases and the J segment 9 bases; nucleotides outside the gene matches: 3. Per the germline V gene, CDR1 is SGHDT and CDR2 is YYEEEE. This CDR3 has 13 residues. Using immunoSEQ multiplex PCR, the repertoire was profiled, and TCRdb retains in-frame clones only, with some absent. There are 90,000 to 100,000 clones in the sample; roughly nine tenths occur only once, and around 15% lies in the top ten. The V and J genes are TRBV5-6 and TRBJ2-1; 7 positions agree with TRBD2. The clonotype originates from a woman aged 70 to 79 in good health. Sequenced material: blood. The CDR3 bases are TGTGCCAGCAGCTTGGGACTAGCAGGTGAGCAGTTCTTC. Protein: CASSLGLAGEQFF.